These 9 T cell receptor beta chains came from one sample sequenced in a study of T cell repertoires in cytomegalovirus infection. No antigens are known for them. In TCRdb, the reads were re-called with MiXCR into one record per CDR3 protein. This table has about 920,000 distinct CDR3 sequences, roughly 30% appearing once. The sequencing used cultured CD8+ T cells from PBMCs, collected from culture after CMV antigen stimulation. The source is a human donor in good health (CMV status not recorded). Some clones in this sample may be carry-over from other donors' samples.

The gene calls are TRBV6-8 and TRBJ2-7; D call uncertain. V lost 4 bases to trimming and J lost 5 bases, with 15 bases between them. From germline, CDR1 is MNHGY and CDR2 SAAAGT. The CDR3 totals 14 residues. CDR3 loop: CASSSHPSFNEQYF. The CDR3 region has the DNA TGTGCCAGCAGTTCCCATCCTTCCTTCAACGAGCAGTACTTC.

The chain recombines TRBV27 with TRBJ2-6, with 8 nucleotides matching TRBD2. Germline V gene lookup returns CDR1 MNHEY and CDR2 SMNVEV (reference sequence). The CDR3 sequence is 16 residues long. V was clipped by 4 bases and J by 2 bases; unmatched bases: 4. The CDR3 nucleotides are TGTGCCAGCAGTTCCCCCGGGGGGGCTGGGGCCAACGTCCTGACTTTC. Translated, it gives CASSSPGGAGANVLTF.

The chain links TRBV6-5 to TRBJ1-4; D is perhaps TRBD1 (6 bases). This CDR3 spans 17 amino acids. Germline lookup yields CDR1 MNHEY and CDR2 SVGAGI. V was clipped by 4 bases and J by 5 bases, with 20 bases between them. The CDR3 is CASSFLRMDSTNEKLFF. Written as DNA, the CDR3 is TGTGCCAGCAGTTTCCTCCGGATGGACAGCACCAATGAAAAACTGTTTTTT.

This clonotype has just a few counts. The chain is built from TRBV4-2 and TRBJ1-5; a weak D match, TRBD1 (6 bases). Trimming shortened V by 1 base and J by 6 bases, and 13 bases separated the two germline ends. Germline V gene lookup returns CDR1 LGHNA and CDR2 YNFKEQ. This CDR3 has 15 residues. CDR3 loop: CASSQVTGALQPQHF. CDR3 in DNA: TGTGCCAGCAGCCAAGTAACGGGGGCCCTTCAGCCCCAGCATTTT.

With regard to this clonotype: At one end, the junction sequence differs from germline, possibly due to a read error. The chain employs TRBV7-8 and TRBJ1-6; D remains unclear. Germline V CDR1 and CDR2: SGHVS, FQNEAQ. CDR3 length: 16 residues. The CDR3 nucleotides are TGTGCCAACAGCTTAGGAGATTCCTCCTATAATTCACCCCTCCACTTT. Translating it yields CANSLGDSSYNSPLHF.

V is TRBV6-2 or TRBV6-3 and J is TRBJ1-1, with 7 bases aligning to TRBD1. Trimming cost V 3 bases and J 5 bases; bases outside gene matches: 9. Germline CDR1 is MNHEY and CDR2 is SVGEGT. The CDR3 covers 15 residues. The CDR3 loop is CASSYGAGGHTEAFF. The CDR3 DNA follows: TGTGCCAGCAGTTATGGGGCAGGGGGGCATACTGAAGCTTTCTTT.

This clonotype occurred a few times. The chain joins TRBV2 to TRBJ2-5, with D possibly being TRBD1 or TRBD2 (5 bases each). CDR1 and CDR2 from the germline V gene are SNHLY and FYNNEI. The CDR3 length is 14 residues. V was cut by 7 bases and J by 0 bases, with 12 bases left in between. The CDR3 nucleotides read TGTGCCAGCACCCCCAGGGAGTACCAAGAGACCCAGTACTTC. Protein: CASTPREYQETQYF.

The rearrangement joins TRBV28 to TRBJ2-5; no reliable D call. Trimming removed 3 bases at V and 1 base at J, with 12 bases between. Germline values: CDR1 MDHEN, CDR2 SYDVKM. The CDR3 covers 15 residues. In nucleotides, the CDR3 is TGTGCCAGCAGTTTTGGAACAGACCTCCAAGAGACCCAGTACTTC. This encodes CASSFGTDLQETQYF.

CDR3 sequence reads: CASSEGRGEDTF. The DNA for the CDR3 is TGTGCCAGCAGCGAAGGCCGTGGCGAAGACACCTTC. The chain carries TRBV7-9 and TRBJ1-2; the D is unclear. The CDR3 is 12 residues long. Per germline, CDR1 SEHNR and CDR2 FQNEAQ (reference sequence). With 5 bases removed from V and 12 bases from J, the gap between germline ends came to 16 bases.